These 9 T cell receptor beta chains were sequenced from one sample in a study of cytomegalovirus exposure and HLA in healthy donors. Vbeta (60) and Jbeta (13) primers were used in the PCR. Measured with immunoSEQ multiplex PCR; TCRdb has only the in-frame clones, and not every one. The sample lists some 180,000 clones, just under 80% seen once, with 1.5% to 2% in the top ten. Sequencing used PBMCs. Source of these receptors: a woman in her twenties or thirties in good health and CMV-seronegative.

This clone appeared a single time. The chain joins TRBV5-1 to TRBJ2-7; tentative D call: TRBD2 (7 bases). The CDR3 is 16 residues long. V was trimmed by 5 bases and J by 1 base, leaving 19 bases between them. In germline, CDR1 is SGHRS, CDR2 YFSETQ. The CDR3, as DNA: TGCGCCAGCAGGTCTTATGGCGGGGGCCTATCCTACGAGCAGTACTTC. This gives the protein CASRSYGGGLSYEQYF.

The chain links TRBV7-8 to TRBJ2-1; D is ambiguous. This CDR3 has 11 amino acids. Germline V gives CDR1 SGHVS, CDR2 FQNEAQ. Trimming stripped 4 bases from V and 8 bases from J, with 6 bases between. The CDR3 sequence: CASSSFDEQFF. For the CDR3, the DNA is TGTGCCAGCAGCTCCTTCGATGAGCAGTTCTTC.

This chain links TRBV21-1 with TRBJ1-5; the D call in the table, TRBD1, was not verified against the DNA. TRBV21-1 is a documented pseudogene. The CDR3 contains 17 residues. CDR3 nucleotide sequence: TGTGCCAGCACCAGGGGGCAGACGAACTATAGCAATCAGCCCCAGCATTTT. This codes for CASTRGQTNYSNQPQHF.

V gene TRBV6-6 combines with J gene TRBJ1-6, with no clear D. Germline V gene lookup returns CDR1 MNHNY and CDR2 SVGAGI (reference sequence). This CDR3 comprises 14 residues. The ends were cut back, 5 bases at V and 10 bases at J, with 15 bases in the middle. Here the CDR3 DNA reads TGTGCCAGCAGTCAGGCCCCCGAAGCCTCACCCCTCCACTTT. Translated, it gives CASSQAPEASPLHF.

As regards this clone: Mismatch with germline at one junction end may stem from a read error. The sample contains more than one DNA sequence encoding this CDR3. The chain combines TRBV2 with TRBJ1-4, with 7 positions matching TRBD1. The CDR3 extends over 14 amino acids. Germline V gives CDR1 SNHLY, CDR2 FYNNEI. The CDR3 sequence is CASSRGGADLKLFF. CDR3 DNA sequence: TGTGCCAGCAGTCGAGGGGGCGCGGATCTAAAACTGTTTTTC.

The chain is built from TRBV5-8 and TRBJ2-3; 10 bases line up with TRBD1. V dropped 4 bases and J dropped 11; count of bases not matched to a gene: 16. The CDR3 loop spans 16 amino acids. CDR1 is SGHTS and CDR2 is YDEGEE in the germline V gene. The CDR3 region has the DNA TGTGCCAGCAGCGCGGGACAGGGGTCAGAAGCATCCCAGCAGTATTTT. Translated: CASSAGQGSEASQQYF.

This clone was detected a few times. The chain is built from TRBV2 and TRBJ1-5; TRBD1 agrees at 7 bases. CDR3 length: 14 residues. Unmatched junction bases numbered 7, after V lost 8 bases and J lost 3 bases. The germline gives CDR1 SNHLY, CDR2 FYNNEI. The CDR3 here is CASGPGQPNQPQHF. The CDR3 DNA is TGTGCCAGCGGCCCGGGACAGCCCAATCAGCCCCAGCATTTT.

The J gene is TRBJ1-1, the V gene TRBV5-4; maybe TRBD1 (5 bases). The V end lost 5 bases, the J end lost 1 base, and 12 bases lay between the germline ends. This CDR3 comprises 14 residues. Germline CDR1 reads SGHNT; CDR2 reads YYREEE (reference sequence). CDR3 nucleotides: TGTGCCAGCAGAGCCGGGGGAGGGAACACTGAAGCTTTCTTT. Translated: CASRAGGGNTEAFF.

The chain uses TRBV7-8 and TRBJ1-1; 7 positions agree with TRBD1. This CDR3 is built from 18 residues. Germline trimming cut 2 bases from V and 1 base from J; bases unmatched to any gene: 13. Germline CDR1 reads SGHVS; CDR2 reads FQNEAQ. The CDR3 sequence: CASSLRWSGDRTNTEAFF. The CDR3 bases are TGTGCCAGCAGCTTAAGATGGTCCGGGGACAGAACGAACACTGAAGCTTTCTTT.